This passage covers 30 T cell receptor beta chains from one sample sequenced in a study of blood T cell repertoires in COVID-19. Clones were sequenced by immunoSEQ multiplex PCR, and TCRdb holds only the in-frame ones, with some missing. The sample yields approximately 200,000 clones, more than 75% seen once. Sequenced: peripheral blood. These receptors were obtained from a man aged 60 to 69 who had recovered from COVID-19.

V usage is TRBV2 and J usage is TRBJ2-1; the match to TRBD2 covers 11 bases. Germline V gives CDR1 SNHLY, CDR2 FYNNEI. V was clipped by 4 bases and J by 8 bases; unmatched bases: 4. The CDR3 spans 14 residues. The chain's CDR3 is CASSVLAGGDEQFF. DNA of the CDR3: TGTGCCAGCAGTGTGCTAGCGGGGGGTGATGAGCAGTTCTTC.

This sequence joins TRBV12-5 and TRBJ1-2, with 7 bases identical to TRBD1. Germline values: CDR1 LGHNT, CDR2 FRNRAP. The CDR3 runs 14 residues. Trimming removed 7 bases from V and 7 bases from J; junction bases left unmatched: 12. CDR3 residues: CASVLGTEVFGYTF. Here the CDR3 DNA reads TGTGCTAGTGTCCTCGGGACAGAGGTTTTTGGCTACACCTTC.

The chain is built from TRBV2 and TRBJ1-5, with D maybe TRBD1 (6 bases). V lost 8 bases, J lost 2 bases, and 19 bases lay in between. Per the germline V gene, CDR1 is SNHLY and CDR2 is FYNNEI. CDR3 length: 16 amino acids. CDR3 sequence reads: CASLGQGIRGNQPQHF. CDR3 DNA: TGTGCCAGCTTGGGGCAGGGGATAAGGGGCAATCAGCCCCAGCATTTT.

J is TRBJ1-1 and V is TRBV18, with a weak D call TRBD1 (6 bases). The CDR3 sequence is 13 residues long. Trimming took 6 bases from V and 5 from J, leaving 13 bases between them. Germline CDR1 is KGHSH and CDR2 is LQKENI. This CDR3 is CASSIEGGTEAFF. CDR3 DNA: TGTGCCAGCTCTATAGAGGGGGGGACTGAAGCTTTCTTT. The variable domain in full, with the rest retrieved from reference TRBV18 and TRBJ1-1, is NAGVMQNPRHLVRRRGQEARLRCSPMKGHSHVYWYRQLPEEGLKFMVYLQKENIIDESGMPKERFSAEFPKEGPSILRIQQVVRGDSAAYFCASSIEGGTEAFFGQGTRLTVV.

The V gene is TRBV2, the J gene TRBJ2-1, with 10 bases fitting TRBD2. The V segment lost 2 bases and the J segment 6 bases; nucleotides outside the gene matches: 4. Germline assignment: CDR1 SNHLY and CDR2 FYNNEI. This CDR3 has 15 residues. The CDR3, as DNA: TGTGCCAGCAGTGAACTTTTAGCGGGGGGCAATGAGCAGTTCTTC. Encoded protein: CASSELLAGGNEQFF.

The V gene is TRBV28, the J gene TRBJ2-4; D is ambiguous. Per the germline V gene, CDR1 is MDHEN and CDR2 is SYDVKM. The germline V and J ends were trimmed by 8 bases and 0 bases, with 8 bases remaining between them. The CDR3 is made up of 13 amino acids. CDR3 region: CASGTVAKNIQYF. CDR3 sequence (DNA): TGTGCCAGCGGAACAGTAGCCAAAAACATTCAGTACTTC.

V usage is TRBV6-2 or TRBV6-3 and J usage is TRBJ1-6, with 8 bases that match TRBD1. Germline assignment: CDR1 MNHEY and CDR2 SVGEGT. The CDR3 contains 15 residues. J was trimmed by 11 bases and V by 5 bases; bases with no gene match: 11. The CDR3 DNA reads TGTGCCAGCAGTAGTCCCGGGACAGGTATAGCACCCCTCCACTTT. Its protein is CASSSPGTGIAPLHF.

The gene calls are TRBV30 and TRBJ2-5, with 8 bases aligning to TRBD1. In germline, CDR1 is GTSNPN, CDR2 SVGIG (reference sequence). The V segment lost 4 bases and the J segment 5 bases; nucleotides outside the gene matches: 9. The CDR3 spans 14 residues. The CDR3, as DNA: TGTGCCTGGAACCTCAGGGGGCTTACTGAGACCCAGTACTTC. Translated: CAWNLRGLTETQYF.

The rearrangement links TRBV28 to TRBJ1-2; no clear D. The CDR3 covers 12 residues. Deletions cut 2 bases from V and 8 bases from J, with 9 bases between. From germline, CDR1 is MDHEN and CDR2 SYDVKM. CDR3 residues: CASSLARLGYTF. DNA for the CDR3: TGTGCCAGCAGTTTAGCCAGGTTGGGCTACACCTTC.

The chain joins TRBV9 to TRBJ2-3; 7 positions match TRBD2. Germline V gene sequence: CDR1 SGDLS, CDR2 YYNGEE. The V segment lost 0 bases and the J segment 6 bases; nucleotides outside the gene matches: 19. This CDR3 has 19 amino acids. The CDR3, as DNA: TGTGCCAGCAGCGTAGGAGGTGGGGCGGGAGAAGCACGGGTTGATACGCAGTATTTT. This codes for CASSVGGGAGEARVDTQYF.

V and J are TRBV7-8 and TRBJ1-4; D ambiguous. Looked up from germline, CDR1 is SGHVS and CDR2 is FQNEAQ. The CDR3 sequence is 15 residues long. Trimming cost V 7 bases and J 5 bases, with 17 bases left between them. CDR3 sequence reads: CASTESGQSNEKLFF. In DNA, the CDR3 is TGTGCCAGCACCGAAAGTGGCCAGTCAAATGAAAAACTGTTTTTT.

The V and J genes are TRBV19 and TRBJ1-1; no clear D. The CDR3 length is 15 residues. Germline values: CDR1 LNHDA, CDR2 SQIVND (reference sequence). Trimming took 0 bases from V and 5 from J, leaving 13 bases between them. As DNA, the CDR3 is TGTGCCAGTAGTATAGAACCCCCCCAACGGACTGAAGCTTTCTTT. It translates to CASSIEPPQRTEAFF. Full variable domain (missing parts from reference TRBV19 and TRBJ1-1): DGGITQSPKYLFRKEGQNVTLSCEQNLNHDAMYWYRQDPGQGLRLIYYSQIVNDFQKGDIAEGYSVSREKKESFPLTVTSAQKNPTAFYLCASSIEPPQRTEAFFGQGTRLTVV.

This clone was counted once. The chain combines TRBV2 with TRBJ2-5; 7 bases align to TRBD1. The CDR3 contains 15 residues. The germline gives CDR1 SNHLY, CDR2 FYNNEI. Losses at the gene ends were 5 bases for V and 0 bases for J; bases not matched to a gene: 6. CDR3 DNA sequence: TGTGCCAGCAGTCCCATGGGACAGTACCAAGAGACCCAGTACTTC. As protein: CASSPMGQYQETQYF.

The chain is built from TRBV20-1 and TRBJ1-5, with TRBD1 identical over 7 bases. This CDR3 region has 14 residues. V dropped 6 bases and J dropped 4; count of bases not matched to a gene: 9. CDR1 and CDR2 (germline): DFQATT, SNEGSKA (reference sequence). The CDR3 sequence: CSASLDRPNQPQHF. CDR3 DNA: TGCAGTGCAAGTTTGGACAGGCCAAATCAGCCCCAGCATTTT.

The J gene is TRBJ2-3, the V gene TRBV7-6; TRBD2 agrees at 10 bases. From germline, CDR1 is SGHVS and CDR2 FNYEAQ. This CDR3 is built from 16 residues. J lost 2 bases, V lost 5 bases, and 7 bases had no gene match. CDR3 region: CASSQLAGPNTDTQYF. The CDR3 DNA is TGTGCCAGCAGCCAACTAGCGGGGCCTAACACAGATACGCAGTATTTT.

The rearrangement links TRBV7-6 to TRBJ2-3; the D gene is possibly TRBD1 (6 bases). V was trimmed by 5 bases and J by 5 bases, leaving 14 bases between them. Germline V gene data show CDR1 as SGHVS and CDR2 as FNYEAQ. The CDR3 has 14 residues. CDR3 sequence: CASSPGQGGDTQYF. The CDR3 coding sequence is TGTGCCAGCAGCCCGGGGCAAGGGGGAGATACGCAGTATTTT.

The chain is built from TRBV7-3 and TRBJ2-5, with D tentatively TRBD1 (5 bases). The CDR3 length is 12 residues. Germline V gives CDR1 SGHTA, CDR2 FQGTGA. V was clipped by 3 bases and J by 10 bases, with 12 bases between them. The CDR3 bases are TGTGCCAGCAGCTTTCAGGGTGGGGACCAGTACTTC. This gives the protein CASSFQGGDQYF.

The rearrangement joins TRBV28 to TRBJ1-4; D uncertain. The germline V and J ends were trimmed by 2 bases and 13 bases, with 14 bases remaining between them. Germline V gives CDR1 MDHEN, CDR2 SYDVKM. This CDR3 comprises 13 residues. The CDR3, as DNA: TGTGCCAGCAGTTTAAACAGTTTTCTCTCACTGTTTTTT. The encoded protein is CASSLNSFLSLFF.

The chain uses TRBV11-2 and TRBJ1-1; D perhaps matches TRBD1 (6 bases). The CDR3 runs 11 residues. With 1 base removed from V and 11 bases from J, the gap between germline ends came to 8 bases. The germline V gene encodes CDR1 SGHAT and CDR2 FQNNGV. CDR3 bases: TGTGCCAGCAGCTTAGCAGGGGCCGCTTTCTTT. Translating it yields CASSLAGAAFF.

The rearrangement links TRBV2 to TRBJ2-5, with D uncertain. The CDR3 has 11 residues. The germline V gene has CDR1 SNHLY and CDR2 FYNNEI. V lost 7 bases, J lost 5 bases, and 8 bases lay in between. The CDR3 region is CASTEQETQYF. The CDR3 bases are TGTGCCAGCACCGAACAGGAGACCCAGTACTTC. The full variable domain, its missing parts supplied by reference TRBV2 and TRBJ2-5, is EPEVTQTPSHQVTQMGQEVILRCVPISNHLYFYWYRQILGQKVEFLVSFYNNEISEKSEIFDDQFSVERPDGSNFTLKIRSTKLEDSAMYFCASTEQETQYFGPGTRLLVL.

The chain has TRBV7-3 and TRBJ2-1; 11 nucleotides agree with TRBD2. Germline V gene lookup returns CDR1 SGHTA and CDR2 FQGTGA. The J segment lost 4 bases and the V segment lost 4 bases, leaving 3 bases of the junction unmatched. This CDR3 comprises 15 residues. The CDR3 region has the DNA TGTGCCAGCAGCTCGACTAGCGGGGTTTACAATGAGCAGTTCTTC. This sequence encodes CASSSTSGVYNEQFF.

The chain has TRBV27 and TRBJ2-7, with D possibly TRBD2 on 5 matching bases. Trimming took off 6 bases at V and 2 bases at J, with 8 bases between the two ends. CDR3 length: 12 residues. Germline values: CDR1 MNHEY, CDR2 SMNVEV (reference sequence). Written as DNA, the CDR3 is TGTGCCAGCAGAGGGAGTCCCTACGAGCAGTACTTC. This gives the protein CASRGSPYEQYF.

This clone was seen more than once but under ten times. V is TRBV7-8 and J is TRBJ1-5; the D is unclear. The germline gives CDR1 SGHVS, CDR2 FQNEAQ. This CDR3 has 14 amino acids. V was trimmed by 3 bases and J by 3 bases, leaving 9 bases between them. For the CDR3, the DNA is TGTGCCAGCAGCTTGGCAGGACTCAATCAGCCCCAGCATTTT. Protein: CASSLAGLNQPQHF.

The rearrangement joins TRBV9 to TRBJ1-3; TRBD1 matches at 9 bases. The length of the CDR3 is 16 residues. The V and J ends lost 4 bases and 2 bases, in that order; junction bases with no gene match: 7. Germline V gene lookup returns CDR1 SGDLS and CDR2 YYNGEE. CDR3 bases: TGTGCCAGCAGCACGCGGACAGGGGTAACTGGAAACACCATATATTTT. This sequence encodes CASSTRTGVTGNTIYF.

The chain employs TRBV30 and TRBJ1-2, with D perhaps matching TRBD1 (6 bases). The V end was cut by 3 bases, the J end by 4 bases, with 18 bases between. Germline values: CDR1 GTSNPN, CDR2 SVGIG (reference sequence). The CDR3 loop spans 15 amino acids. The DNA for the CDR3 is TGTGCCTGGAGCCTCAAGGGGGGGTTGGCCTATGGCTACACCTTC. It translates to CAWSLKGGLAYGYTF.

The chain links TRBV5-1 to TRBJ2-3; a possible D gene is TRBD2 (7 bases). Per the germline V gene, CDR1 is SGHRS and CDR2 is YFSETQ. CDR3 length: 17 amino acids. Trimming left V 4 bases short and J 1 base short, with 19 bases between. CDR3 in DNA: TGCGCCAGCAGCCAAAGCCCCCAGGGGAGGGGCACAGATACGCAGTATTTT. Its protein is CASSQSPQGRGTDTQYF.

Worth noting for this clone: The sample contains more than one DNA sequence encoding this CDR3. The chain links TRBV29-1 to TRBJ2-7; 7 nucleotides agree with TRBD1. Germline-derived CDR1 and CDR2 are SQVTM and ANQGSEA. V lost 7 bases to trimming and J lost 2 bases; unmatched junction nucleotides: 5. The CDR3 extends over 12 amino acids. In DNA form, the CDR3 reads TGCAGCGCCCGACAGGGACCCTACGAGCAGTACTTC. This codes for CSARQGPYEQYF.

V and J are TRBV29-1 and TRBJ1-2, with 7 nucleotides matching TRBD1. Germline loops: CDR1 SQVTM, CDR2 ANQGSEA. With 6 bases clipped from V and 4 bases from J, the junction kept 8 bases outside the gene matches. The CDR3 spans 13 residues. In DNA form, the CDR3 reads TGCAGCGTGCCAAGGGACAGCTCCTATGGCTACACCTTC. Translating gives CSVPRDSSYGYTF.

The chain is built from TRBV5-4 and TRBJ2-3; 7 bases are shared with TRBD2. The trim removed 4 bases at V and 0 bases at J, leaving 5 bases unmatched. Germline V gene lookup returns CDR1 SGHNT and CDR2 YYREEE (reference sequence). The CDR3 loop spans 15 amino acids. CDR3 sequence: CASSPASGSTDTQYF. The DNA of the CDR3 is TGTGCCAGCAGCCCCGCTAGCGGTAGCACAGATACGCAGTATTTT.

V and J are TRBV9 and TRBJ1-2; 7 nucleotides align to TRBD1. J was trimmed by 2 bases and V by 6 bases; bases with no gene match: 7. Germline CDR1 is SGDLS and CDR2 is YYNGEE. This CDR3 is built from 14 residues. The chain's CDR3 is CASNKQQGNYGYTF. Here the CDR3 DNA reads TGTGCCAGCAATAAACAACAGGGGAACTATGGCTACACCTTC. Combining the CDR3 with reference TRBV9 and TRBJ1-2 gives the whole variable domain DSGVTQTPKHLITATGQRVTLRCSPRSGDLSVYWYQQSLDQGLQFLIQYYNGEERAKGNILERFSAQQFPDLHSELNLSSLELGDSALYFCASNKQQGNYGYTFGSGTRLTVV.